This T cell receptor beta chain comes out of a study of cytomegalovirus exposure and HLA in healthy donors. Overall study findings and caveats: In a later analysis, at a false discovery rate of 0.05, over 15,000 TCR beta sequences matched HLA alleles.

The study ran its PCR with 60 Vbeta and 13 Jbeta primers. Here immunoSEQ multiplex PCR was the method, and the copy in TCRdb shows in-frame clones only, minus some. The data show approximately 100,000 clones, 79% seen once. This clone was observed a single time. The antigen is unknown. This TCR derives from a man aged 45-65 years in good health and CMV-seropositive. The specimen was PBMCs.

The CDR3 DNA reads as TGTGCCAGCAGTTTATATTGGACCCTCAGGCGGGACAGTAGACGGGAGACCCAGTACTTC. Its translation is CASSLYWTLRRDSRRETQYF. The chain carries TRBV27 and TRBJ2-5; the D gene is possibly TRBD1 (7 bases). CDR3 length: 20 amino acids. Looked up from germline, CDR1 is MNHEY and CDR2 is SMNVEV (reference sequence). V was pared by 1 base and J by 5 bases, with 29 bases between.